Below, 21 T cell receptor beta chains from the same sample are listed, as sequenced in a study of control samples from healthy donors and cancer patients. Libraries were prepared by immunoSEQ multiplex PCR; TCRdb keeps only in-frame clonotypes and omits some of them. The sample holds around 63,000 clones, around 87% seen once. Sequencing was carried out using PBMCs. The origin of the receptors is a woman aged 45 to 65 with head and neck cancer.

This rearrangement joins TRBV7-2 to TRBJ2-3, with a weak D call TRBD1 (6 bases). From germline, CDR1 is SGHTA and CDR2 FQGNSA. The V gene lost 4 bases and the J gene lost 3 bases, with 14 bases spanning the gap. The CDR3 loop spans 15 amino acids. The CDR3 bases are TGTGCCAGCAGCTCACAGGGCACAGTAACAGATACGCAGTATTTT. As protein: CASSSQGTVTDTQYF.

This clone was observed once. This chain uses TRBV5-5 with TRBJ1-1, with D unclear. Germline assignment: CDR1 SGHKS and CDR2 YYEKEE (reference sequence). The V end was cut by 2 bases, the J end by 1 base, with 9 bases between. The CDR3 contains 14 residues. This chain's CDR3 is CASSLLPANTEAFF. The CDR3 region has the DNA TGTGCCAGCAGCTTACTCCCGGCGAACACTGAAGCTTTCTTT.

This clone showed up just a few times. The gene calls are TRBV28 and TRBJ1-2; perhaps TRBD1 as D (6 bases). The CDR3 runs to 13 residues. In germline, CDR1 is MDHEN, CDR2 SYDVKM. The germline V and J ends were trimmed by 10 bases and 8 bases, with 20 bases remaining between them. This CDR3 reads CATTSGRGGGYTF. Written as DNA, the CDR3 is TGTGCCACAACTTCCGGCAGGGGAGGGGGCTACACCTTC.

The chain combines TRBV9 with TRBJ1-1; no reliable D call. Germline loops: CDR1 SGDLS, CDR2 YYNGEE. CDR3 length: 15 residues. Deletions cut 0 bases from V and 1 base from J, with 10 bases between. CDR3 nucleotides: TGTGCCAGCAGCGTAGCTATGGGTACGAACACTGAAGCTTTCTTT. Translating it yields CASSVAMGTNTEAFF. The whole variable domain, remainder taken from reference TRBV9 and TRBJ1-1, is DSGVTQTPKHLITATGQRVTLRCSPRSGDLSVYWYQQSLDQGLQFLIQYYNGEERAKGNILERFSAQQFPDLHSELNLSSLELGDSALYFCASSVAMGTNTEAFFGQGTRLTVV.

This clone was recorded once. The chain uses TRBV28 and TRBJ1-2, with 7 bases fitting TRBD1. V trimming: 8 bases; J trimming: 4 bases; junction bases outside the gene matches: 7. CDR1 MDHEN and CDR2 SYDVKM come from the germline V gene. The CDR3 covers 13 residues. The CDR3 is CASLDRASYGYTF. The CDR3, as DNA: TGTGCCAGCCTAGACAGGGCGTCCTATGGCTACACCTTC.

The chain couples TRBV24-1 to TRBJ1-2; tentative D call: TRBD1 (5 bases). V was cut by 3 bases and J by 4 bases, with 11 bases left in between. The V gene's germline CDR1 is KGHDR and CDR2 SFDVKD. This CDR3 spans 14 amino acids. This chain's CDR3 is CATSDRGPPYGYTF. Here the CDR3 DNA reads TGTGCCACCAGTGATAGGGGTCCTCCCTATGGCTACACCTTC.

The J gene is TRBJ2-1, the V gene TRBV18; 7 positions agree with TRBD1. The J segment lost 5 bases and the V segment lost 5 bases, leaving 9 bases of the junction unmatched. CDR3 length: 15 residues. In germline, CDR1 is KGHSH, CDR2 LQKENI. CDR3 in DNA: TGTGCCAGCTCATCCTCCCGGGACAGTAACAATGAGCAGTTCTTC. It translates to CASSSSRDSNNEQFF.

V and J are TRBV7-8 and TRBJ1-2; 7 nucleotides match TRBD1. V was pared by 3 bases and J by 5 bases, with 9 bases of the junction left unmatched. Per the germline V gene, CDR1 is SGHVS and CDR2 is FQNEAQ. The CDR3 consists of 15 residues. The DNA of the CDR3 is TGTGCCAGCAGCTTTGGTACAGGGGATGGGTATGGCTACACCTTC. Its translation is CASSFGTGDGYGYTF. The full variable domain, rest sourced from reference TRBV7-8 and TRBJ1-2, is GAGVSQSPRYKVAKRGQDVALRCDPISGHVSLFWYQQALGQGPEFLTYFQNEAQLDKSGLPSDRFFAERPEGSVSTLKIQRTQQEDSAVYLCASSFGTGDGYGYTFGSGTRLTVV.

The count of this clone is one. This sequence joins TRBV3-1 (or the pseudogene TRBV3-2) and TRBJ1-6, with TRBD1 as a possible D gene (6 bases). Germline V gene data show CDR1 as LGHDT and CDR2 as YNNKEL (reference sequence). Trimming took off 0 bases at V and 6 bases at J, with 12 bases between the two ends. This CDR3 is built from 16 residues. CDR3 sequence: CASSQDSVQGNSPLHF. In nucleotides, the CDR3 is TGTGCCAGCAGCCAAGATTCGGTACAGGGTAATTCACCCCTCCACTTT.

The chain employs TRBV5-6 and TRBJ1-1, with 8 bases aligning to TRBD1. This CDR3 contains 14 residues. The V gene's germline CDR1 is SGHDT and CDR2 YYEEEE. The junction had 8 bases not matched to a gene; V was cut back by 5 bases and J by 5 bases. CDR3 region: CASSLGQGITEAFF. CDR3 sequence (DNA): TGTGCCAGCAGTCTAGGACAGGGTATAACTGAAGCTTTCTTT.

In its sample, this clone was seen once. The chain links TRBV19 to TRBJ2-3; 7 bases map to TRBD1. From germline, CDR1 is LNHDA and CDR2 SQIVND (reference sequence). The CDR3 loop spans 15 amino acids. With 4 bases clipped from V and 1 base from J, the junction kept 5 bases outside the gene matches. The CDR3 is CASSSGTGGTDTQYF. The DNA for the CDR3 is TGTGCCAGTAGTAGTGGCACAGGGGGCACAGATACGCAGTATTTT.

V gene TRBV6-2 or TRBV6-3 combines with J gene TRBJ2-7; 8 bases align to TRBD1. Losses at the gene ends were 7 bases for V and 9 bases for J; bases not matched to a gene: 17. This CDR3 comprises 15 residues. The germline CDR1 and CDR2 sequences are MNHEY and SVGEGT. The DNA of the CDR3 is TGTGCCAGCAACCCAGACAGGGACAGGACAACGAGGCAGTACTTC. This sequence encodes CASNPDRDRTTRQYF.

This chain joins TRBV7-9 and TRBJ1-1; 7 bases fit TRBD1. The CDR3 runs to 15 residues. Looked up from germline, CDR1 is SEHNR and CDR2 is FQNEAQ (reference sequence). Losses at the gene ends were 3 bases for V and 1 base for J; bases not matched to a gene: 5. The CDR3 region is CASSFLTGPNTEAFF. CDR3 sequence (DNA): TGTGCCAGCAGCTTCTTGACAGGGCCGAACACTGAAGCTTTCTTT.

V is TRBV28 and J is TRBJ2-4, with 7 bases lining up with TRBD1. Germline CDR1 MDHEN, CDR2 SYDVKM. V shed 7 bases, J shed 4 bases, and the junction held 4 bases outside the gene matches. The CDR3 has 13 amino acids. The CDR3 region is CASTDRVKNIQYF. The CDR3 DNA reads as TGTGCCAGCACAGACAGGGTTAAAAACATTCAGTACTTC.

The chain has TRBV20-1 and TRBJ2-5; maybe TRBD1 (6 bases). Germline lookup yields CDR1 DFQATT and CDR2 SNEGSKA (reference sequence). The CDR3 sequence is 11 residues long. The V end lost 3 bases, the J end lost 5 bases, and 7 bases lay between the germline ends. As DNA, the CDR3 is TGCAGTGCTAGTCAGGGGGAGACCCAGTACTTC. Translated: CSASQGETQYF.

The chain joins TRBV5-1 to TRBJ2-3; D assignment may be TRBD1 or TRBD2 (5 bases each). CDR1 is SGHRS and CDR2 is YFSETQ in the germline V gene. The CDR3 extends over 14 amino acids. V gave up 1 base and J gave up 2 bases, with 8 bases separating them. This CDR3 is CASSLMGPTDTQYF. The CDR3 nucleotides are TGCGCCAGCAGCTTGATGGGACCCACAGATACGCAGTATTTT.

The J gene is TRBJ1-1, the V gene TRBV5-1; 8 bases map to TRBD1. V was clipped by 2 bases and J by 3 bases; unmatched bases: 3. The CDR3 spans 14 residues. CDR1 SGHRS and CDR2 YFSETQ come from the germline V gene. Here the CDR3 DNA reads TGCGCCAGCAGCTTCCGACAGGGGTACACTGAAGCTTTCTTT. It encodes CASSFRQGYTEAFF.

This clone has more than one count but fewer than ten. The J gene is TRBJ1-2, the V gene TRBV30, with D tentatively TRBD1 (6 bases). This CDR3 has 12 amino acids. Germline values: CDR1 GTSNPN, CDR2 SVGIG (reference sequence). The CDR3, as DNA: TGTGCATCAACAGGGATCTCCTATGGCTACACCTTC. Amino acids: CASTGISYGYTF.

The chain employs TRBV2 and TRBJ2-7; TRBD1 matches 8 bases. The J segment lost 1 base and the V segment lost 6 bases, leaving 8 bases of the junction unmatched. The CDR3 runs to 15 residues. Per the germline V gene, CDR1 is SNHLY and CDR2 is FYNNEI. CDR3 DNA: TGTGCCAGCAGACCGCAGGGGGCCCGTTCCTACGAGCAGTACTTC. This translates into CASRPQGARSYEQYF.

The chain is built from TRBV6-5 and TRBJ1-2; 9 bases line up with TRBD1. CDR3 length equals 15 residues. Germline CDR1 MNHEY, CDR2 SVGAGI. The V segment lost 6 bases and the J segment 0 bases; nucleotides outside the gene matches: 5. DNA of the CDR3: TGTGCCAGCAGACCTAGGACAGGGGCTAACTATGGCTACACCTTC. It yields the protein CASRPRTGANYGYTF.

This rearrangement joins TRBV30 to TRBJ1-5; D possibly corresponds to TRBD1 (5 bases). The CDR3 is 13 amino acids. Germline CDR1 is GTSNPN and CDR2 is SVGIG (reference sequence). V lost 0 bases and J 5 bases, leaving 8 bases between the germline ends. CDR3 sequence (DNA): TGTGCCTGGAGTGTAGTGGGGGATCAGCCCCAGCATTTT. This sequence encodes CAWSVVGDQPQHF.